These 26 T cell receptor beta chains were all obtained from the same sample, sequenced in a study of blood T cell repertoires in COVID-19. The table came from immunoSEQ multiplex PCR; TCRdb's copy has only in-frame clones and leaves some out. This repertoire shows 150,000 to 200,000 clones, approximately 85% found once; its top ten account for roughly 11%. Sequencing used peripheral blood. The source of these receptors is a human donor with active or convalescent COVID-19. The donor label of this sample is uncertain.

The count of this clone is one. The rearrangement links TRBV7-3 to TRBJ2-7; D perhaps matches TRBD2 (5 bases). V was clipped by 5 bases and J by 6 bases, with 17 bases between them. CDR1 is SGHTA, CDR2 FQGTGA, per germline. The CDR3 spans 14 residues. For the CDR3, the DNA is TGTGCCAGCAGCCGGGGAAACCCCGCTTCCGAGCAGTACTTC. Its translation: CASSRGNPASEQYF.

The rearrangement links TRBV3-1 (or the pseudogene TRBV3-2) to TRBJ1-2; possibly TRBD1 for D (5 bases). With 4 bases removed from V and 6 bases from J, the gap between germline ends came to 21 bases. Germline CDR1 LGHDT, CDR2 YNNKEL (reference sequence). The CDR3 covers 16 residues. As DNA, the CDR3 is TGTGCCAGCAGCCTACTGGGGGGTAAAGGGATAGATGGCTACACCTTC. Translated: CASSLLGGKGIDGYTF.

The chain employs TRBV7-9 and TRBJ2-1, with 8 bases aligning to TRBD1. The CDR3 runs 14 residues. The trim removed 5 bases at V and 5 bases at J, leaving 5 bases unmatched. Germline V lookup: CDR1 SEHNR, CDR2 FQNEAQ (reference sequence). The CDR3: CASSVGQANNEQFF. In nucleotides, the CDR3 is TGTGCCAGCAGCGTGGGACAGGCCAACAATGAGCAGTTCTTC.

V is TRBV5-1 and J is TRBJ2-3; tentatively, D is TRBD2 (6 bases). This CDR3 is built from 14 residues. Trimming shortened V by 4 bases and J by 2 bases, and 11 bases separated the two germline ends. CDR1 and CDR2 from the germline V gene are SGHRS and YFSETQ. CDR3 nucleotides: TGCGCCAGCAGCCGGGACTTTTCCACAGATACGCAGTATTTT. It yields the protein CASSRDFSTDTQYF.

Comments on this clone: Relative to the germline gene, one junction end is altered; a read error may explain this. V usage is TRBV9 and J usage is TRBJ2-5; D is possibly TRBD2 (7 bases). Per the germline V gene, CDR1 is SGDLS and CDR2 is YYNGEE. The CDR3 runs to 15 residues. In DNA, the CDR3 is TGCGCCAGCAGCGGAGGGGGGGGGCCCCAAGAGACCCAGTACTTC. It translates to CASSGGGGPQETQYF.

The chain employs TRBV2 and TRBJ2-7, with a possible D match to TRBD2 (5 bases). Trimming stripped 8 bases from V and 6 bases from J, with 20 bases between. Germline lookup yields CDR1 SNHLY and CDR2 FYNNEI. This CDR3 contains 14 residues. CDR3: CASGVVALRGEQYF. Here the CDR3 DNA reads TGTGCCAGCGGAGTAGTAGCCCTACGGGGCGAGCAGTACTTC. The full variable domain, rest sourced from reference TRBV2 and TRBJ2-7, is EPEVTQTPSHQVTQMGQEVILRCVPISNHLYFYWYRQILGQKVEFLVSFYNNEISEKSEIFDDQFSVERPDGSNFTLKIRSTKLEDSAMYFCASGVVALRGEQYFGPGTRLTVT.

The chain carries TRBV27 and TRBJ2-5; 8 bases agree with TRBD1. The trim removed 3 bases at V and 7 bases at J, leaving 1 base unmatched. Germline CDR1 is MNHEY and CDR2 is SMNVEV (reference sequence). The CDR3 spans 12 residues. The CDR3 sequence: CASSFGQGTQYF. The DNA of the CDR3 is TGTGCCAGCAGTTTCGGACAGGGGACCCAGTACTTC.

In its sample, this clone was seen a few times. This chain connects TRBV18 to TRBJ1-6; 12 bases map to TRBD1. Germline V gene lookup returns CDR1 KGHSH and CDR2 LQKENI. V was clipped by 6 bases and J by 10 bases; unmatched bases: 10. This CDR3 is 16 amino acids long. The CDR3 protein is CASSPAGTGGLSPLHF. CDR3 bases: TGTGCCAGCTCCCCAGCGGGGACAGGGGGCTTGTCACCCCTCCACTTT.

V usage is TRBV2 and J usage is TRBJ1-3, with 7 bases aligning to TRBD1. With 6 bases clipped from V and 0 bases from J, the junction kept 5 bases outside the gene matches. The length of the CDR3 is 15 residues. Germline values: CDR1 SNHLY, CDR2 FYNNEI. The CDR3 is CASRTGKDSGNTIYF. DNA for the CDR3: TGTGCCAGCAGGACAGGGAAAGACTCTGGAAACACCATATATTTT.

This clone was seen only a few times. The chain couples TRBV5-1 to TRBJ2-2; TRBD1 matches at 11 bases. The CDR3 length is 15 residues. Trimming took 4 bases from V and 4 from J; bases not matched to a gene: 3. Germline V gene sequence: CDR1 SGHRS, CDR2 YFSETQ. The CDR3 DNA reads as TGCGCCAGCAGCCCCGGGACAGGGGGCACCGGGGAGCTGTTTTTT. It is translated as CASSPGTGGTGELFF. The whole variable domain, remainder taken from reference TRBV5-1 and TRBJ2-2, is KAGVTQTPRYLIKTRGQQVTLSCSPISGHRSVSWYQQTPGQGLQFLFEYFSETQRNKGNFPGRFSGRQFSNSRSEMNVSTLELGDSALYLCASSPGTGGTGELFFGEGSRLTVL.

The chain recombines TRBV13 with TRBJ2-3, with 8 bases lining up with TRBD2. Germline-derived CDR1 and CDR2 are PRHDT and FYEKMQ (reference sequence). With 1 base clipped from V and 2 bases from J, the junction kept 2 bases outside the gene matches. This CDR3 contains 15 residues. Here the CDR3 reads CASSLVAGPTDTQYF. CDR3 DNA sequence: TGTGCCAGCAGCTTAGTAGCGGGACCCACAGATACGCAGTATTTT.

The V and J genes are TRBV19 and TRBJ1-5; tentatively, D is TRBD1 (6 bases). Trimming took off 1 base at V and 1 base at J, with 14 bases between the two ends. Looked up from germline, CDR1 is LNHDA and CDR2 is SQIVND (reference sequence). This CDR3 spans 17 amino acids. CDR3 nucleotides: TGTGCCAGTAGTATAGGCTGGGGCAGGGGCAGCAATCAGCCCCAGCATTTT. Its protein is CASSIGWGRGSNQPQHF.

This rearrangement joins TRBV5-4 to TRBJ2-7; 8 positions match TRBD1. This CDR3 contains 17 residues. Per the germline V gene, CDR1 is SGHNT and CDR2 is YYREEE (reference sequence). Unmatched junction bases numbered 14, after V lost 3 bases and J lost 3 bases. CDR3 sequence reads: CASSSRRPGQEVYEQYF. The CDR3 nucleotides are TGTGCCAGCAGCTCTAGGCGTCCGGGACAGGAGGTCTACGAGCAGTACTTC.

On this clone itself: At the DNA level, this CDR3 is encoded by other sequences in the same sample as well. V usage is TRBV2 and J usage is TRBJ2-3; D unclear. The CDR3 is made up of 14 amino acids. CDR1 is SNHLY and CDR2 is FYNNEI in the germline V gene. V lost 4 bases to trimming and J lost 0 bases, with 8 bases between them. CDR3 nucleotides: TGTGCCAGCAGTGTTACTACTAGCACAGATACGCAGTATTTT. Translating it yields CASSVTTSTDTQYF.

The J gene is TRBJ2-5, the V gene TRBV9; 8 bases fit TRBD2. V shed 1 base, J shed 5 bases, and the junction held 13 bases outside the gene matches. The CDR3 contains 17 residues. Germline CDR1 reads SGDLS; CDR2 reads YYNGEE. CDR3 nucleotides: TGTGCCAGCAGCGTAACCCTTCGGGGGGGTCTCGGGGAGACCCAGTACTTC. This sequence encodes CASSVTLRGGLGETQYF.

This chain joins TRBV6-5 and TRBJ1-4; D is perhaps TRBD1 (6 bases). The CDR3 runs 15 residues. Germline V gene data show CDR1 as MNHEY and CDR2 as SVGAGI. Between the trimmed V and J ends, which lost 2 bases and 7 bases, there was a span of 14 bases. CDR3 DNA sequence: TGTGCCAGCAGTTACGGGGCGTTGGGGGCTGAAAAACTGTTTTTT. Encoded protein: CASSYGALGAEKLFF.

The rearrangement links TRBV5-1 to TRBJ2-7, with D maybe TRBD2 (6 bases). The CDR3 totals 14 residues. From germline, CDR1 is SGHRS and CDR2 YFSETQ. Trimming left V 5 bases short and J 3 bases short, with 15 bases between. For the CDR3, the DNA is TGCGCCAGCAGTTGGATTGGGGACTTCTACGAGCAGTACTTC. Protein product: CASSWIGDFYEQYF.

The chain combines TRBV11-2 with TRBJ1-3, with D unresolved. The CDR3 is 13 residues long. The germline V and J ends were trimmed by 4 bases and 0 bases, with 4 bases remaining between them. CDR1 is SGHAT, CDR2 FQNNGV, per germline. The CDR3 nucleotides read TGTGCCAGCAGCTCGTTCTCTGGAAACACCATATATTTT. Encoded protein: CASSSFSGNTIYF.

V usage is TRBV7-9 and J usage is TRBJ2-6, with 10 bases aligning to TRBD1. After removal of 4 bases from V and 4 bases from J, the junction contained 4 bases not matched to a gene. Germline loops: CDR1 SEHNR, CDR2 FQNEAQ (reference sequence). This CDR3 is built from 16 residues. As DNA, the CDR3 is TGTGCCAGCAGCTCGGGACAGGGGTCCGGGGCCAACGTCCTGACTTTC. This codes for CASSSGQGSGANVLTF.

This clone came up once. This sequence joins TRBV30 and TRBJ1-2, with 7 bases that match TRBD1. Germline CDR1 reads GTSNPN; CDR2 reads SVGIG (reference sequence). After removal of 0 bases from V and 1 base from J, the junction contained 11 bases not matched to a gene. The CDR3 is 17 residues long. The CDR3 region has the DNA TGTGCCTGGAGTGTTCTAAGAACAGGGGTTGGTAACTATGGCTACACCTTC. It translates to CAWSVLRTGVGNYGYTF.

V usage is TRBV9 and J usage is TRBJ2-7, with TRBD2 matching over 8 bases. V lost 3 bases and J lost 3; bases outside the gene matches: 8. The germline V gene encodes CDR1 SGDLS and CDR2 YYNGEE. This CDR3 contains 15 residues. For the CDR3, the DNA is TGTGCCAGCAGCGCGGATCGGGGGGGCTTCTACGAGCAGTACTTC. Translation gives CASSADRGGFYEQYF. The whole variable domain, filled in from reference TRBV9 and TRBJ2-7, reads DSGVTQTPKHLITATGQRVTLRCSPRSGDLSVYWYQQSLDQGLQFLIQYYNGEERAKGNILERFSAQQFPDLHSELNLSSLELGDSALYFCASSADRGGFYEQYFGPGTRLTVT.

CDR3 bases: TGTGCCAGTAGTATTCGCCCGAGACCGATTAGCGGGGCCCTCACGGATACGCAGTATTTT. It translates to CASSIRPRPISGALTDTQYF. The rearrangement links TRBV19 to TRBJ2-3; 8 positions match TRBD2. Trimming removed 3 bases from V and 6 bases from J; junction bases left unmatched: 23. The CDR3 consists of 20 residues. Germline V CDR1 and CDR2: LNHDA, SQIVND (reference sequence).

The chain employs TRBV6-5 and TRBJ1-5; 7 bases line up with TRBD1. Germline CDR1 and CDR2: MNHEY and SVGAGI. The CDR3 loop spans 15 amino acids. V lost 0 bases, J lost 3 bases, and 2 bases stayed unmatched. As DNA, the CDR3 is TGTGCCAGCAGTTACTCGGGACAGTTCAATCAGCCCCAGCATTTT. It translates to CASSYSGQFNQPQHF.

The rearrangement joins TRBV4-1 to TRBJ2-5; tentatively, D is TRBD2 (6 bases). The germline CDR1 and CDR2 sequences are MGHRA and YSYEKL. The CDR3 covers 15 residues. V gave up 6 bases and J gave up 3 bases, with 17 bases separating them. The CDR3 DNA sequence: TGCGCCAGCAGACCCTCCTGGCGGGATGAAGAGACCCAGTACTTC. Amino acids: CASRPSWRDEETQYF.

V gene TRBV2 combines with J gene TRBJ2-3, with a weak D call TRBD1 (5 bases). CDR1 and CDR2 (germline): SNHLY, FYNNEI. The CDR3 is 13 amino acids. The V end was cut by 7 bases, the J end by 3 bases, with 11 bases between. The CDR3 sequence is CASKNPGTDTQYF. DNA of the CDR3: TGTGCCAGCAAGAATCCAGGGACAGATACGCAGTATTTT.

This clone was recorded a few times. The chain combines TRBV5-4 with TRBJ2-5, with TRBD2 as a possible D gene (7 bases). The germline CDR1 and CDR2 sequences are SGHNT and YYREEE (reference sequence). Trimming shortened V by 0 bases and J by 5 bases, and 17 bases separated the two germline ends. The CDR3 loop spans 16 amino acids. The CDR3 nucleotides read TGTGCCAGCAGCTTGGGGCGGTCGGGGGGCGACGAGACCCAGTACTTC. As protein: CASSLGRSGGDETQYF.